These T cell receptor beta chains were read from a single sample in a study of T-cell reconstitution after alpha-beta-depleted transplantation in children. TCRdb re-derived calls from the PCR reads in MiXCR, one entry per CDR3 protein. The sample carries 540,000 or so distinct CDR3 sequences, 20% to 25% recorded once. This specimen consisted of PBMCs, mostly from graft donor cells, obtained 360 days after TCRalphabeta/CD19-depleted stem cell transplant. Receptors were obtained from a boy less than two years old who had a stem cell transplant for acute myeloid leukemia, so the T cells may come from the graft donor. Each CDR3 is given with its conserved first and last residue. Each record gives: J gene, clone size, D gene, V gene, CDR3 protein, CDR3 DNA. A D gene is named only where the DNA matches it firmly. Clone size is not always given. Where it is, it says once, few, many or a class for expanded clones.

TRBJ1-2,NA,NA,TRBV4-3,CASSEGTFYGYTF,TGCGCCAGCAGCGAAGGGACATTCTATGGCTACACCTTC
TRBJ2-5,NA,TRBD1,TRBV6-6,CASKETGVETQYF,TGTGCCAGCAAGGAGACAGGGGTCGAGACCCAGTACTTC
TRBJ2-7,few,NA,TRBV20-1,CSASRPGHTTRQYF,TGCAGTGCTTCGAGACCGGGACATACTACGCGGCAGTACTTC
TRBJ2-1,few,NA,TRBV20-1,CSARDAGAYNEQFF,TGCAGTGCTAGAGACGCAGGGGCCTACAATGAGCAGTTCTTC
TRBJ2-1,few,TRBD1,TRBV20-1,CSARDGRDSSYNEQFF,TGCAGTGCTAGAGACGGCCGGGACAGCTCCTACAATGAGCAGTTCTTC
TRBJ2-7,many,NA,TRBV12-3/TRBV12-4,CASSLYSGRNEQYF,TGTGCCAGCAGTTTATATTCAGGGAGGAACGAGCAGTACTTC
TRBJ2-2,NA,TRBD2,TRBV7-2,CASSPRTSSTGELFF,TGTGCCAGCAGCCCCCGGACTAGCTCCACCGGGGAGCTGTTTTTT
TRBJ1-1,NA,TRBD1,TRBV6-1,CASILGQGATEAFF,TGTGCCAGCATCCTCGGACAGGGGGCAACTGAAGCTTTCTTT
TRBJ2-7,many,NA,TRBV4-3,CASSQDLGGSSYEQYF,TGCGCCAGCAGCCAAGACTTAGGAGGAAGCTCCTACGAGCAGTACTTC
TRBJ1-1,few,TRBD1,TRBV12-3/TRBV12-4,CASSFTQGLNTEAFF,TGTGCCAGCAGTTTTACACAGGGGTTGAACACTGAAGCTTTCTTT
TRBJ1-6,NA,NA,TRBV20-1,CSARGRGYNSPLHF,TGCAGTGCTAGGGGCAGGGGTTATAATTCACCCCTCCACTTT
TRBJ2-1,NA,NA,TRBV25-1,CASSESQGKFF,TGTGCCAGCAGTGAGAGTCAGGGGAAGTTCTTC
TRBJ2-1,NA,NA,TRBV7-2,CASSLEPSYNEQFF,TGTGCCAGCAGCTTAGAACCCTCCTACAATGAGCAGTTCTTC
TRBJ2-5,few,TRBD1,TRBV14,CASSSGQVRETQYF,TGTGCCAGCAGCTCCGGACAGGTTCGGGAGACCCAGTACTTC
TRBJ1-3,NA,NA,TRBV2,CASSDGRFGNTIYF,TGTGCCAGCAGTGACGGCAGATTCGGAAACACCATATATTTT
TRBJ2-1,many,TRBD2,TRBV12-3/TRBV12-4,CASSSRTSGGSYNEQFF,TGTGCCAGCAGTTCCCGGACTAGCGGGGGATCCTACAATGAGCAGTTCTTC
TRBJ1-5,NA,TRBD1,TRBV12-3/TRBV12-4,CASRRQGLRQPQHF,TGTGCCAGCAGAAGACAGGGACTAAGGCAGCCCCAGCATTTT
TRBJ1-1,NA,NA,TRBV30,CAWSRTGLAFF,TGTGCCTGGAGTCGAACAGGGCTAGCTTTCTTT
TRBJ2-5,many,NA,TRBV5-5,CASSMESQETQYF,TGTGCCAGCAGCATGGAGAGCCAAGAGACCCAGTACTTC
TRBJ1-5,NA,NA,TRBV11-2,CASSPWGLHNQPQHF,TGTGCCAGCAGCCCCTGGGGGCTACACAATCAGCCCCAGCATTTT
TRBJ2-1,many,TRBD2,TRBV6-5,CASSSGTSYNEQFF,TGTGCCAGCAGTTCCGGGACTAGCTACAATGAGCAGTTCTTC
TRBJ2-3,many,NA,TRBV20-1,CSARGWTTTDTQYF,TGCAGTGCTAGAGGGTGGACTACCACAGATACGCAGTATTTT
TRBJ1-5,NA,NA,TRBV2,CASKLGDQPQHF,TGTGCCAGCAAATTAGGGGATCAGCCCCAGCATTTT
TRBJ2-2,NA,NA,TRBV20-1,CSAKWARGSGELFF,TGCAGTGCTAAGTGGGCCAGGGGTTCCGGGGAGCTGTTTTTT
TRBJ2-7,NA,TRBD1,TRBV15,CATSARGTGSYEQYF,TGTGCCACCAGCGCCAGGGGGACAGGGTCGTACGAGCAGTACTTC
TRBJ2-3,few,TRBD2,TRBV20-1,CSGIPGTSGGLHFTDTQYF,TGCAGTGGTATACCCGGGACTAGCGGGGGCCTACACTTCACAGATACGCAGTATTTT
TRBJ2-1,many,NA,TRBV3-1,CASSQVLAVSNEQFF,TGTGCCAGCAGCCAAGTTTTGGCCGTCAGCAATGAGCAGTTCTTC
TRBJ2-1,few,TRBD2,TRBV20-1,CSAPGTRYNEQFF,TGCAGTGCTCCCGGGACTAGATACAATGAGCAGTTCTTC
TRBJ2-3,NA,TRBD2,TRBV9,CASRMGSGGTDTQYF,TGTGCCAGCAGAATGGGTAGCGGGGGCACAGATACGCAGTATTTT
TRBJ2-1,many,NA,TRBV20-1,CSARVPTGYNEQFF,TGCAGTGCTAGAGTCCCCACAGGTTACAATGAGCAGTTCTTC
TRBJ2-2,few,TRBD2,TRBV29-1,CSVGFGTSFTGELFF,TGCAGCGTTGGATTCGGGACTAGCTTTACCGGGGAGCTGTTTTTT
TRBJ2-4,NA,NA,TRBV21-1,CPTEVWAKNIQYF,TGCCCAACGGAGGTATGGGCCAAAAACATTCAGTACTTC
TRBJ2-1,NA,TRBD2,TRBV2,CASIPGLANEQFF,TGTGCCAGCATTCCGGGACTAGCCAATGAGCAGTTCTTC
TRBJ1-5,many,NA,TRBV5-6,CASSPTPFQPQHF,TGTGCCAGCAGCCCAACCCCATTTCAGCCCCAGCATTTT
TRBJ2-7,few,TRBD1,TRBV4-3,CASSRDRTGYSYEQYF,TGCGCCAGCAGCCGAGACCGGACAGGGTACTCCTACGAGCAGTACTTC
TRBJ2-1,few,TRBD2,TRBV3-1,CASSEVAGGVNEQFF,TGTGCCAGCAGCGAGGTAGCGGGGGGCGTCAATGAGCAGTTCTTC
TRBJ2-2,NA,NA,TRBV12-5,CASGSQGGTGELFF,TGTGCTAGTGGTTCACAGGGAGGCACCGGGGAGCTGTTTTTT
TRBJ1-2,few,NA,TRBV6-1,CASSRAVPNYGYTF,TGTGCCAGCAGTAGGGCAGTCCCTAACTATGGCTACACCTTC
TRBJ2-7,few,TRBD2,TRBV12-3/TRBV12-4,CASSFLGLERPYEQYF,TGTGCCAGCAGTTTCCTCGGACTAGAGCGCCCCTACGAGCAGTACTTC
TRBJ2-1,NA,NA,TRBV29-1,CSVGPQHNEQFF,TGCAGCGTTGGGCCCCAGCACAATGAGCAGTTCTTC
TRBJ1-4,NA,NA,TRBV20-1,CSARVQAEEKLFF,TGCAGTGCTAGAGTACAGGCGGAGGAAAAACTGTTTTTT
TRBJ2-7,NA,TRBD1,TRBV20-1,CSAGQTAYEQYF,TGCAGTGCGGGACAGACCGCCTACGAGCAGTACTTC
TRBJ2-3,few,NA,TRBV20-1,CSARDWAVVESTDTQYF,TGCAGTGCTAGAGACTGGGCGGTTGTCGAGAGCACAGATACGCAGTATTTT
TRBJ2-3,few,NA,TRBV14,CASSQAFGTDSTDTQYF,TGTGCCAGCAGCCAGGCCTTCGGGACCGATAGCACAGATACGCAGTATTTT
TRBJ2-1,NA,TRBD2,TRBV7-2,CASSSPRGGYHEQFF,TGTGCCAGCAGCTCCCCTCGGGGGGGATATCATGAGCAGTTCTTC
TRBJ2-1,many,TRBD1,TRBV29-1,CSVVTGGRDEQFF,TGCAGCGTTGTCACAGGGGGCAGGGATGAGCAGTTCTTC
TRBJ2-7,many,NA,TRBV29-1,CSASAGRVYEQYF,TGCAGCGCTTCAGCCGGACGGGTCTACGAGCAGTACTTC
TRBJ2-1,NA,NA,TRBV12-3/TRBV12-4,CASSARGNGYNEQFF,TGTGCCAGCAGTGCCCGGGGGAATGGATACAATGAGCAGTTCTTC
TRBJ2-5,NA,NA,TRBV20-1,CSATRVGDWGQETQYF,TGCAGTGCTACTAGAGTGGGGGATTGGGGCCAAGAGACCCAGTACTTC
TRBJ1-6,NA,NA,TRBV9,CASSYTGSSYNSPLHF,TGTGCCAGCAGTTACACAGGAAGCTCCTATAATTCACCCCTCCACTTT
TRBJ2-7,many,NA,TRBV29-1,CSVGTRSSYEQYF,TGCAGCGTTGGGACCCGGAGCTCCTACGAGCAGTACTTC
TRBJ2-1,once,TRBD1,TRBV6-5,CASSYLGLGQGAYNEQFF,TGTGCCAGCAGTTACCTTGGACTTGGACAGGGGGCCTACAATGAGCAGTTCTTC
TRBJ1-6,NA,TRBD1,TRBV2,CASGVDRGNNSPLHF,TGTGCCAGCGGGGTCGACAGGGGAAATAATTCACCCCTCCACTTT
TRBJ2-2,few,NA,TRBV20-1,CSARDLQGQFANTGELFF,TGCAGTGCTAGAGATTTACAAGGACAGTTCGCGAACACCGGGGAGCTGTTTTTT
TRBJ2-1,many,TRBD2,TRBV27,CASNRRGGPANEQFF,TGTGCCAGCAACCGGCGGGGGGGCCCAGCAAATGAGCAGTTCTTC